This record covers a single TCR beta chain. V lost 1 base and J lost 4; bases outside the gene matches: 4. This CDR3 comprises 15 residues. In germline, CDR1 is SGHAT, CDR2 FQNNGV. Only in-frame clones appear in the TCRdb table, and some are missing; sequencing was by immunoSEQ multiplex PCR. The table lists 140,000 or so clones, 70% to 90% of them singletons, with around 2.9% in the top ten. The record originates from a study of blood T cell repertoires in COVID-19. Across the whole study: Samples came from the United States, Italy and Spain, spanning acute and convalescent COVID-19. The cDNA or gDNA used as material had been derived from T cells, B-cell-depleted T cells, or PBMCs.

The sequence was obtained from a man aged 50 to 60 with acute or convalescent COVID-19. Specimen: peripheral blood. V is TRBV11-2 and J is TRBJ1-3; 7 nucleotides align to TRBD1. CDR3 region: CASSLGRGPGNTIYF. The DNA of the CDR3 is TGTGCCAGCAGCTTAGGAAGGGGGCCCGGAAACACCATATATTTT.